The next 21 T cell receptor beta chains were all read from a single sample in a study of shared clonotypes between healthy human individuals. Clones were sequenced by immunoSEQ multiplex PCR, and TCRdb holds only the in-frame ones, with some missing. In the table there are more than 2 million clones, 80% to 95% of which are singletons. Naive CD8 cells comprised CD45RO-negative, CCR7-positively selected cells, excluding terminally differentiated effector memory CD45RA+ cells. Sequenced: naive CD8+ T cells from PBMCs. Source of these receptors: a man in his late teens or twenties in good health. Some clones in this sample may be carry-over from other donors' samples.

Points on this clone: Other DNA sequences in this sample translate to the same CDR3. The chain has TRBV28 and TRBJ1-4, with a tentative D call TRBD1 (5 bases). The ends were cut back, 3 bases at V and 7 bases at J, with 12 bases in the middle. Per germline, CDR1 MDHEN and CDR2 SYDVKM. This CDR3 region has 14 residues. CDR3 DNA sequence: TGTGCCAGCAGTTTCAGGCAGGGCGGTGAAAAACTGTTTTTT. Amino acids: CASSFRQGGEKLFF.

The chain links TRBV4-3 to TRBJ1-2, with no clear D. V lost 4 bases, J lost 4 bases, and 13 bases lay in between. The CDR3 length is 14 residues. Germline-derived CDR1 and CDR2 are LGHNA and YSLEER. The DNA of the CDR3 is TGCGCCAGCAGCCCAGCGGCGGCGACCTATGGCTACACCTTC. Translating gives CASSPAAATYGYTF.

The chain is built from TRBV21-1 and TRBJ2-5. TRBV21-1 is a recognized pseudogene. This CDR3 spans 11 amino acids. The CDR3 reads CASSETETQYF. The CDR3 DNA reads TGTGCCAGCAGCGAAACAGAGACCCAGTACTTC.

The chain recombines TRBV18 with TRBJ2-5; 11 nucleotides align to TRBD1. In germline, CDR1 is KGHSH, CDR2 LQKENI. The CDR3 spans 16 residues. With 3 bases clipped from V and 3 bases from J, the junction kept 6 bases outside the gene matches. CDR3 sequence: CASSPTPGQGEETQYF. The CDR3 nucleotides read TGTGCCAGCTCACCGACGCCGGGACAGGGGGAAGAGACCCAGTACTTC.

The chain links TRBV7-9 to TRBJ1-4; D might be TRBD1 (6 bases). This CDR3 has 17 amino acids. Germline CDR1 is SEHNR and CDR2 is FQNEAQ (reference sequence). Deletions cut 8 bases from V and 4 bases from J, with 23 bases between. The CDR3 reads CASAEGGEGTNNEKLFF. CDR3 nucleotides: TGTGCCAGCGCAGAGGGGGGAGAGGGGACAAATAATGAAAAACTGTTTTTT.

The chain joins TRBV7-8 to TRBJ1-1; TRBD1 matches at 7 bases. After removal of 1 base from V and 4 bases from J, the junction contained 3 bases not matched to a gene. The CDR3 consists of 14 residues. Looked up from germline, CDR1 is SGHVS and CDR2 is FQNEAQ. Here the CDR3 reads CASSLGGTATEAFF. As DNA, the CDR3 is TGTGCCAGCAGCTTAGGGGGGACAGCCACTGAAGCTTTCTTT. Supplemented by reference TRBV7-8 and TRBJ1-1, the full variable domain reads GAGVSQSPRYKVAKRGQDVALRCDPISGHVSLFWYQQALGQGPEFLTYFQNEAQLDKSGLPSDRFFAERPEGSVSTLKIQRTQQEDSAVYLCASSLGGTATEAFFGQGTRLTVV.

The rearrangement uses TRBV7-9 and TRBJ1-4, with a weak D call TRBD1 (5 bases). Germline lookup yields CDR1 SEHNR and CDR2 FQNEAQ (reference sequence). This CDR3 is built from 15 residues. Trimming removed 7 bases at V and 7 bases at J, with 19 bases between. This CDR3 is CASTRGEGGGEKLFF. The CDR3 DNA reads TGTGCCAGCACCCGGGGGGAGGGAGGCGGTGAAAAACTGTTTTTT.

The rearrangement joins TRBV27 to TRBJ2-1, with D possibly called TRBD1 or TRBD2 (5 bases each). CDR1 MNHEY and CDR2 SMNVEV come from the germline V gene (reference sequence). The CDR3 has 15 residues. V dropped 5 bases and J dropped 6 bases, with 17 bases sitting between them. The CDR3 nucleotides read TGTGCCAGCAGTCCCGGGACGGTCGTCATCAATGAGCAGTTCTTC. It encodes CASSPGTVVINEQFF.

The V gene is TRBV13, the J gene TRBJ2-7, with no clear D. V gave up 5 bases and J gave up 7 bases, with 18 bases separating them. This CDR3 contains 14 residues. CDR1 and CDR2 (germline): PRHDT, FYEKMQ (reference sequence). The CDR3 loop reads CASSPVIEGVEQYF. The CDR3 region has the DNA TGTGCCAGCAGCCCGGTAATTGAAGGTGTAGAGCAGTACTTC.

V gene TRBV11-2 combines with J gene TRBJ1-6; perhaps TRBD1 as D (5 bases). CDR3 length: 16 amino acids. V lost 5 bases, J lost 3 bases, and 14 bases lay in between. The V gene's germline CDR1 is SGHAT and CDR2 FQNNGV. In DNA, the CDR3 is TGTGCCAGCAGCCTCGGGACCGATCTCTATAATTCACCCCTCCACTTT. Its translation: CASSLGTDLYNSPLHF.

Worth noting for this clone: Different DNA sequences within this sample yield the same CDR3. This chain connects TRBV5-1 to TRBJ2-7; no clear D. The V gene lost 0 bases and the J gene lost 1 base, with 8 bases spanning the gap. Looked up from germline, CDR1 is SGHRS and CDR2 is YFSETQ. The CDR3 runs to 14 residues. CDR3 sequence (DNA): TGCGCCAGCAGCTTGGTCGCGGAGTCCTACGAGCAGTACTTC. Protein sequence: CASSLVAESYEQYF.

The genes are TRBV19 and TRBJ1-5; 10 bases fit TRBD1. The germline V gene encodes CDR1 LNHDA and CDR2 SQIVND (reference sequence). The trim removed 9 bases at V and 3 bases at J, leaving 5 bases unmatched. The CDR3 is 14 amino acids. CDR3 DNA sequence: TGTGCCAGAACGGACAGGGGGAACAATCAGCCCCAGCATTTT. Its protein is CARTDRGNNQPQHF.

The CDR3 DNA sequence: TGTGCCAGCAGTTCCGACGGGGTTGAAGCTTTCTTT. It specifies CASSSDGVEAFF. The V call is TRBV27, the J call TRBJ1-1, with unresolved D. Trimming stripped 4 bases from V and 7 bases from J, with 10 bases between. CDR3 size: 12 residues. Per the germline V gene, CDR1 is MNHEY and CDR2 is SMNVEV (reference sequence).

CDR3 in amino acids: CASRERLAGGGEETQYF. The CDR3 DNA is TGTGCCAGTAGAGAAAGGTTGGCAGGGGGCGGAGAAGAGACCCAGTACTTC. The rearrangement links TRBV19 to TRBJ2-5, with TRBD1 matching over 8 bases. Trimming cost V 6 bases and J 3 bases; bases outside gene matches: 15. In germline, CDR1 is LNHDA, CDR2 SQIVND (reference sequence). This CDR3 region has 17 residues.

The sample holds one count of this clone. This chain connects TRBV7-2 to TRBJ2-7; 8 nucleotides agree with TRBD2. V lost 5 bases and J lost 0; bases outside the gene matches: 6. CDR3 length: 15 residues. Germline-derived CDR1 and CDR2 are SGHTA and FQGNSA. CDR3: CASSHREGLSYEQYF. CDR3 sequence (DNA): TGTGCCAGCAGCCACCGGGAGGGTCTCTCCTACGAGCAGTACTTC.

The gene calls are TRBV28 and TRBJ1-2, with D unresolved. The CDR3 loop spans 14 amino acids. The V end lost 3 bases, the J end lost 4 bases, and 12 bases lay between the germline ends. CDR1 is MDHEN, CDR2 SYDVKM, per germline. Here the CDR3 DNA reads TGTGCCAGCAGTTTTGTAGTCAGAGCCTATGGCTACACCTTC. It translates to CASSFVVRAYGYTF.

The chain couples TRBV9 to TRBJ2-5, with D unresolved. The length of the CDR3 is 13 residues. Germline CDR1 and CDR2: SGDLS and YYNGEE. The V and J ends lost 0 bases and 3 bases respectively, with 6 bases between them. The chain's CDR3 is CASSVAQKETQYF. The CDR3 DNA reads as TGTGCCAGCAGCGTAGCCCAGAAAGAGACCCAGTACTTC.

A word on this clone: This specimen includes other DNA sequences encoding the same CDR3. The rearrangement joins TRBV27 to TRBJ2-7; no firm D call. Trimming removed 4 bases at V and 3 bases at J, with 7 bases between. Germline CDR1 and CDR2: MNHEY and SMNVEV (reference sequence). The CDR3 totals 12 residues. The DNA of the CDR3 is TGTGCCAGCAGTTCGTATCTCTACGAGCAGTACTTC. This sequence encodes CASSSYLYEQYF.

The rearrangement joins TRBV7-8 to TRBJ1-5; weak D call: TRBD1 (5 bases). CDR1 is SGHVS and CDR2 is FQNEAQ in the germline V gene. The CDR3 extends over 14 amino acids. Trimming shortened V by 7 bases and J by 3 bases, and 13 bases separated the two germline ends. The CDR3 loop reads CASMERGYNQPQHF. The CDR3 DNA is TGTGCCAGCATGGAGAGGGGCTACAATCAGCCCCAGCATTTT.

The genes are TRBV7-9 and TRBJ2-1; D perhaps matches TRBD1 (5 bases). Germline CDR1 is SEHNR and CDR2 is FQNEAQ (reference sequence). V dropped 4 bases and J dropped 5 bases, with 9 bases sitting between them. The CDR3 is made up of 13 amino acids. The CDR3 nucleotides read TGTGCCAGCAGCTCCAGGGTTGACAATGAGCAGTTCTTC. This gives the protein CASSSRVDNEQFF.

The rearrangement links TRBV2 to TRBJ1-1; weak D call: TRBD1 (5 bases). The CDR3 sequence is 15 residues long. Germline CDR1 reads SNHLY; CDR2 reads FYNNEI. Trimming removed 7 bases from V and 2 bases from J, with 17 bases in between. CDR3 protein: CASIWGTGKNTEAFF. Here the CDR3 DNA reads TGTGCCAGCATCTGGGGGACGGGGAAAAACACTGAAGCTTTCTTT.